These T cell receptor beta chains were read from a single sample in a study of blood T cell repertoires in COVID-19. Produced via immunoSEQ multiplex PCR; TCRdb's table is partial and in-frame only. The sample lists about 180,000 clones, about three quarters seen once, with approximately 26% in the top ten. Specimen: peripheral blood. The receptor set was obtained from a woman between 70 and 85 years old with acute or convalescent COVID-19. Both conserved end residues are part of each CDR3. D genes are given only for firm matches. Not all rows give a size; the values are once, few, many and, for expanded clones, a class.

clone_size,d_call,v_call,j_call,cdr3_nt,cdr3_aa
NA,NA,TRBV30,TRBJ1-1,TGTGCCTGGAGATTAGCAGGGAAGAACACTGAAGCTTTCTTT,CAWRLAGKNTEAFF
NA,NA,TRBV10-3,TRBJ1-1,TGTGCCACATCAGGACTTTCTGTGAACACTGAAGCTTTCTTT,CATSGLSVNTEAFF
few,TRBD1,TRBV5-1,TRBJ2-3,TGCGCCAGCAGCTTGGACCCTACAGGGGACCGCACAGATACGCAGTATTTT,CASSLDPTGDRTDTQYF
NA,NA,TRBV7-3,TRBJ1-6,TGTGCCAGCAGCTTACAGGCAGGGGAGAATTCACCCCTCCACTTT,CASSLQAGENSPLHF
NA,TRBD1,TRBV19,TRBJ2-3,TGTGCCAGTAAGTACCGGGACAGAGATACGCAGTATTTT,CASKYRDRDTQYF
few,TRBD1,TRBV5-1,TRBJ2-7,TGCGCCAGCAGCTTGGAGGGACAGGCTAGTTTCGAGCAGTACTTC,CASSLEGQASFEQYF
once,TRBD1,TRBV7-9,TRBJ2-7,TGTGCCAGCAGCTTAGGACAGGGGATTCGCTTCGAGCAGTACTTC,CASSLGQGIRFEQYF
NA,TRBD1,TRBV19,TRBJ2-3,TGTGCCACCCGGGACAGGGGCACAGATACGCAGTATTTT,CATRDRGTDTQYF
once,TRBD1,TRBV11-2,TRBJ1-2,TGTGCCAGCAGCTTAGACCCCGGACAGGGAGATCCCTCTAACTATGGCTACACCTTC,CASSLDPGQGDPSNYGYTF
NA,NA,TRBV3-1/TRBV3-2,TRBJ1-1,TGTGCCAGCAGCCAAAACAGGGATACTGAAGCTTTCTTT,CASSQNRDTEAFF
NA,NA,TRBV7-3,TRBJ2-1,TGTGCCAGCAGCTTAAATCCTTCCACTAGCTCCTACAATGAGCAGTTCTTC,CASSLNPSTSSYNEQFF
NA,TRBD2,TRBV19,TRBJ2-2,TGTGCCAGTAGTAGTGTAGTAGCGGGACCCGGGGAGCTGTTTTTT,CASSSVVAGPGELFF
NA,TRBD2,TRBV18,TRBJ2-3,TGTGCCAGCTCACCACTCTCGAGAGCTAGCGGGACTCGCACAGATACGCAGTATTTT,CASSPLSRASGTRTDTQYF
NA,NA,TRBV3-1/TRBV3-2,TRBJ2-2,TGTGCCAGCAGCCAAGCGGGACTGGGGAACACCGGGGAGCTGTTTTTT,CASSQAGLGNTGELFF
NA,TRBD2,TRBV30,TRBJ2-1,TGTGCCTGGGATCGCTCTACTAGCGGGAGTAATGAGCAGTTCTTC,CAWDRSTSGSNEQFF
NA,NA,TRBV14,TRBJ2-1,TGTGCCAGCAGCCAAGATCTTGGGAGGAATGAGCAGTTCTTC,CASSQDLGRNEQFF
NA,NA,TRBV5-4,TRBJ1-2,TGTGCCAGCAGCTCGCCGCGGGACGGATATCTCTATGGCTACACCTTC,CASSSPRDGYLYGYTF
NA,TRBD1,TRBV10-1,TRBJ2-7,TGCGCCAGCAAGTTGATCGGGGACAGGGGGAAGTACGAGCAGTACTTC,CASKLIGDRGKYEQYF
once,TRBD1,TRBV11-2,TRBJ2-7,TGTGCCAGCAGCTGGGGACAGGGAAGGTACGAGCAGTACTTC,CASSWGQGRYEQYF
NA,NA,TRBV19,TRBJ1-4,TGTGCCAGTAGAAGGGCTGTCCAGGGTGAAAAACTGTTTTTT,CASRRAVQGEKLFF
once,NA,TRBV5-1,TRBJ2-1,TGCGCCAGCAGCTGGACTACTACTCAACACAATGAGCAGTTCTTC,CASSWTTTQHNEQFF
many,TRBD2,TRBV7-9,TRBJ2-1,TGTGCCAGCAGCCCGACTAGCGGGAGGGCCGATGAGCAGTTCTTC,CASSPTSGRADEQFF
NA,NA,TRBV5-1,TRBJ2-3,TGCGCCAGCAGCTTGGATTATCTGGATACGCAGTATTTT,CASSLDYLDTQYF
NA,NA,TRBV19,TRBJ1-2,TGTGCCAGTAGTATAACAGGCGGAGCTAACTATGGCTACACCTTC,CASSITGGANYGYTF
NA,TRBD2,TRBV18,TRBJ2-1,TGTGCCAGCTCACCGGGACTAGCGATGAATGAGCAGTTCTTC,CASSPGLAMNEQFF
NA,TRBD1,TRBV6-5,TRBJ1-1,TGTGCCAGCAGTCCCCGGGACAGTAGGACTGAAGCTTTCTTT,CASSPRDSRTEAFF
NA,NA,TRBV18,TRBJ1-1,TGTGCCAGCTCACCACCGAAGGGAGAAAACACTGAAGCTTTCTTT,CASSPPKGENTEAFF
NA,NA,TRBV5-5,TRBJ2-7,TGTGCCAGCAGCCGACTACACGAGCAGTACTTC,CASSRLHEQYF
NA,NA,TRBV29-1,TRBJ2-1,TGCAGCGTTGAAGAATCCGCGGGCTCCTACAATGAGCAGTTCTTC,CSVEESAGSYNEQFF
NA,NA,TRBV7-2,TRBJ2-2,TGTGCCAGCAGCTTAGGTCAGTTGTCCGGGGAGCTGTTTTTT,CASSLGQLSGELFF
NA,TRBD2,TRBV6-5,TRBJ2-3,TGTGCCAGCAGGGGGACTAGCGGGAACACAGATACGCAGTATTTT,CASRGTSGNTDTQYF
NA,TRBD2,TRBV6-2/TRBV6-3,TRBJ2-1,TGTGCCAGCAGTTACTCAACGGGAGGGGTCCCCTACAATGAGCAGTTCTTC,CASSYSTGGVPYNEQFF
once,TRBD1,TRBV7-2,TRBJ2-7,TGTGCCAGCAGCTCTCGACGCCGGGACAGGCTTTCCTACGAGCAGTACTTC,CASSSRRRDRLSYEQYF
NA,TRBD1,TRBV5-4,TRBJ1-6,TGTGCCAGCAGCACCGGGACAGGGTCGGATTCACCCCTCCACTTT,CASSTGTGSDSPLHF
NA,TRBD2,TRBV15,TRBJ2-1,TGTGCCACCAGCAATCTAGCGGGAGTGTTTAATGAGCAGTTCTTC,CATSNLAGVFNEQFF
NA,NA,TRBV9,TRBJ2-3,TGTGCCAGCAGCGTAGGCACAGGGCACGGCACAGATACGCAGTATTTT,CASSVGTGHGTDTQYF
few,TRBD2,TRBV5-1,TRBJ2-3,TGCGCCAGCAGCCGAGGGACTAGCGGGACAACAGATACGCAGTATTTT,CASSRGTSGTTDTQYF
few,NA,TRBV7-9,TRBJ2-7,TGTGCCAGCAGCTTGGGGCGGAGCTACGAGCAGTACTTC,CASSLGRSYEQYF
NA,TRBD1,TRBV3-1/TRBV3-2,TRBJ2-7,TGTGCCAGCAGTCTCGGGACAGGGACCTACGAGCAGTACTTC,CASSLGTGTYEQYF
few,NA,TRBV5-1,TRBJ1-1,TGCGCCAGCAGTTTGAACATGAACACTGAAGCTTTCTTT,CASSLNMNTEAFF
NA,NA,TRBV5-8,TRBJ2-7,TGTGCCGGCACAAGGAGCTCCTACGAGCAGTACTTC,CAGTRSSYEQYF